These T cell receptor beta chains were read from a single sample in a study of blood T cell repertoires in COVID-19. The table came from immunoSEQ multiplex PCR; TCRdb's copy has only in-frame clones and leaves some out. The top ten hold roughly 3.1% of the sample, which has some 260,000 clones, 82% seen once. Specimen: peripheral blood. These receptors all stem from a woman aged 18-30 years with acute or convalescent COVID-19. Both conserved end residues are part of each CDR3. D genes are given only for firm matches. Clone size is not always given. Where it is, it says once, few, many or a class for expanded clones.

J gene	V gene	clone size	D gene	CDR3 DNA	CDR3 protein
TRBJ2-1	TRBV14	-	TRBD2	TGTGCCAGCAGCCAAGAGCCCATCTTTTCGGGAGGGAGGTACAATGAGCAGTTCTTC	CASSQEPIFSGGRYNEQFF
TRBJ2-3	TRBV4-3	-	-	TGCGCCAGCAGCCAAGAGGGCAGGGGCACAGATACGCAGTATTTT	CASSQEGRGTDTQYF
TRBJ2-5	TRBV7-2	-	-	TGTGCCAGCAGCTTATCACTAGGGGCGGGATTCCAGGAAAGGGAGACCCAGTACTTC	CASSLSLGAGFQERETQYF
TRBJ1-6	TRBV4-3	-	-	TGCGCCAGCAGCCAGGCGGCAGCTAGCTCCTATAATTCACCCCTCCACTTT	CASSQAAASSYNSPLHF
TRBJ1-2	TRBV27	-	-	TGTGCCAGCAGTCTTACAGGGTATGGCTATGGCTACACCTTC	CASSLTGYGYGYTF
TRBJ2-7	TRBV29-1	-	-	TGCAGCGTCGCTACCGGGATTTCCTACGAGCAGTACTTC	CSVATGISYEQYF
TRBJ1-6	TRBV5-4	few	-	TGTGCCAGCAGCTTCGGACAGCCTAATTCACCCCTCCACTTT	CASSFGQPNSPLHF
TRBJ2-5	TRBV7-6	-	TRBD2	TGTGCCAGCAGCTTAGACCCCCCTAGCGGGAGGCCAAAAGAGACCCAGTACTTC	CASSLDPPSGRPKETQYF
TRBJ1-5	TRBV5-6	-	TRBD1	TGTGCCAGCAGCAACAGGGGTAGCAATCAGCCCCAGCATTTT	CASSNRGSNQPQHF
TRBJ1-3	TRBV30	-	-	TGTGCCTGGAGACTCAACAGTGGAAACACCATATATTTT	CAWRLNSGNTIYF
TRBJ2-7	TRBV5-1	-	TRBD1	TGCGCCAGCAGCTCCCGGGGACAGGGGGCCGAGGAGCAGTACTTC	CASSSRGQGAEEQYF
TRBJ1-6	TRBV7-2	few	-	TGTGCCAGCAGCTTAACCAGCTCCTATAATTCACCCCTCCACTTT	CASSLTSSYNSPLHF
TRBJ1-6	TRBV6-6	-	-	TGTGCCAGCAGTCTTTCGACATCTCTCTCCTATAATTCACCCCTCCACTTT	CASSLSTSLSYNSPLHF
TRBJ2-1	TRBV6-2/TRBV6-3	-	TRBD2	TGTGCCAGCAGCTCCCTAGCGGGAGAGGCCAATGAGCAGTTCTTC	CASSSLAGEANEQFF
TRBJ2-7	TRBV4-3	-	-	TGCGCTTGGGGGGGCAGACAGGCAGGATCCTACGAGCAGTACTTC	CAWGGRQAGSYEQYF
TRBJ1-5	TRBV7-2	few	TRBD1	TGTGCCAGCAGCCCATCCGGGACAGGGAGGTATCAGCCCCAGCATTTT	CASSPSGTGRYQPQHF
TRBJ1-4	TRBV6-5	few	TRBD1	TGTGCCAGCAGTTACGTGGGGACAGGGCTAGAAAAACTGTTTTTT	CASSYVGTGLEKLFF
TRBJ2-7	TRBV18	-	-	TGTGCCAGCTCACCCAGTGATAGCGGATACGAGCAGTACTTC	CASSPSDSGYEQYF
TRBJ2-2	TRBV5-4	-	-	TGTGCCAGCAGCCCGACAGGAGGTAACACCGGGGAGCTGTTTTTT	CASSPTGGNTGELFF
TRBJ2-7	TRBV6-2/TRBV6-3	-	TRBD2	TGTGCCAGCAGTCCCCAGCGGGAGATAATGAACGAGCAGTACTTC	CASSPQREIMNEQYF
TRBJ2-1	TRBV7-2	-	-	TGTGCCAGCAGGTTGCCGGGTAGCGGCGAGCAGTTCTTC	CASRLPGSGEQFF
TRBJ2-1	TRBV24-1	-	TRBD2	TGTGCCACCAGTGACTTCGGGACTAGCGGGATTCGTGAGCAGTTCTTC	CATSDFGTSGIREQFF
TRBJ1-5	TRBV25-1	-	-	TGTGCCAGCAGTGAATCAGGGTCTGGCAATCAGCCCCAGCATTTT	CASSESGSGNQPQHF
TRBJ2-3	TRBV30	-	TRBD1	TGTGCCTGGACCACAGGGGGGACGCAGTATTTT	CAWTTGGTQYF
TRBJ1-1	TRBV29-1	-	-	TGCAGCGTGGGGGACAATCGACGGGCTTTCTTT	CSVGDNRRAFF
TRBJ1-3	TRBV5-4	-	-	TGTGCCAGCAGCTTGGATCCAATCTCTGGAAACACCATATATTTT	CASSLDPISGNTIYF
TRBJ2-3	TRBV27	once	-	TGTGCCAGCAGTCGGGTGTGGAGCACAGATACGCAGTATTTT	CASSRVWSTDTQYF
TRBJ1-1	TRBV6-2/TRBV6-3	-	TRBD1	TGTGCCAGCAGCGACAGGGGGCGCGGGAACACTGAAGCTTTCTTT	CASSDRGRGNTEAFF
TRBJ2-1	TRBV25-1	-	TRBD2	TGTGCCAGCAGTGAATGGAAGTCAGCGGGGGGGAACAATGAGCAGTTCTTC	CASSEWKSAGGNNEQFF
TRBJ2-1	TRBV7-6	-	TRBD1	TGTGCCAGCAGCTACTTCGGGGGACAGGGAAACAATGAGCAGTTCTTC	CASSYFGGQGNNEQFF
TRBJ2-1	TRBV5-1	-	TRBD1	TGCGCCAGCAGCAAGGGACAGGGTGGCACCTACAATGAGCAGTTCTTC	CASSKGQGGTYNEQFF
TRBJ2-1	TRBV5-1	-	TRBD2	TGCGCCAGCCACCCTGGGGCAGCGGGAGGTCCCTACAATGAGCAGTTCTTC	CASHPGAAGGPYNEQFF
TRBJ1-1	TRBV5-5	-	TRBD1	TGTGCCAGCAGCGCGGACAGGGGGCGTGAAGCTTTCTTT	CASSADRGREAFF
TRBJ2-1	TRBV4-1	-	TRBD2	TGCGCCAGCAGCCAAGATCCGGCGGGAGTAATCAATGAGCAGTTCTTC	CASSQDPAGVINEQFF
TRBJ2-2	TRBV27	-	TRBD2	TGTGCCAGCAGTATAAGACTAGCGGGATTCACCGGGGAGCTGTTTTTT	CASSIRLAGFTGELFF
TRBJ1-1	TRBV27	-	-	TGTGCCAGCAGTTTAACGACAGAGAACACTGAAGCTTTCTTT	CASSLTTENTEAFF
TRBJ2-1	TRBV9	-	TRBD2	TGTGCCAGCAGCGCAGGGACTAGCGGGAGGTCCTACAATGAGCAGTTCTTC	CASSAGTSGRSYNEQFF
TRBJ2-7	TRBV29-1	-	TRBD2	TGCAGCGTTCACAGCGGGGCCCCCTACGAGCAGTACTTC	CSVHSGAPYEQYF
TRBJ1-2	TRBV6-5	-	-	TGTGCCGCCCGGGGGAATTCTAACTATGGCTACACCTTC	CAARGNSNYGYTF
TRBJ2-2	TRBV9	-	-	TGTGCCAGCAGCGCAAACACCGGGGAGCTGTTTTTT	CASSANTGELFF
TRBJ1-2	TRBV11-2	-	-	TGTGCCAGCAGCTTGCAGCGATCGAGCGGGGGTGGCTACACCTTC	CASSLQRSSGGGYTF